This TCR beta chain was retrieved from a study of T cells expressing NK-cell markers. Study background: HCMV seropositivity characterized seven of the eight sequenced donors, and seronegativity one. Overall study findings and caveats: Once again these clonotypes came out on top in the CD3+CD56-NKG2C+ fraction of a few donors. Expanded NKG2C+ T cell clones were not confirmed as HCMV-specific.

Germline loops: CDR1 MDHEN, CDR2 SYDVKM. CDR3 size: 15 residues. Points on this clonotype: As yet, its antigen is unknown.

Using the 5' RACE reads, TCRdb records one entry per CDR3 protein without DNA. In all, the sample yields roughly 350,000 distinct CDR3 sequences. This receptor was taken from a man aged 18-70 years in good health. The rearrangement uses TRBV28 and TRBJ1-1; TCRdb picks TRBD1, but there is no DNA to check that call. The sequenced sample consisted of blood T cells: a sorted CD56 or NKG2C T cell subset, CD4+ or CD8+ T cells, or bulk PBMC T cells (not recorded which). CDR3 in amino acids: CASSFRGRFNTEAFF.